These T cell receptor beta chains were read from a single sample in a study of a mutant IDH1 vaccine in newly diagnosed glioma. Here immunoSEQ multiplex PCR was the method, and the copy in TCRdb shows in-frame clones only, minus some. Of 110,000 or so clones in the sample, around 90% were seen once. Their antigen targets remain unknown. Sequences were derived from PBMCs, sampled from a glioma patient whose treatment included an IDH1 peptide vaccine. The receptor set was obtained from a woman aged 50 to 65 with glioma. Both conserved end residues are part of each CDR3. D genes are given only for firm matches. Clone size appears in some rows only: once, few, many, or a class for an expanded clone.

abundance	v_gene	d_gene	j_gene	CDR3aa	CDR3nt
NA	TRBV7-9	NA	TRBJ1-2	CASSPPGTGYGYTF	TGTGCCAGCAGCCCCCCCGGGACCGGCTATGGCTACACCTTC
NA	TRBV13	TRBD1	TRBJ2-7	CASSLAGTGGFVAYEQYF	TGTGCCAGCAGCTTGGCGGGGACAGGGGGCTTTGTAGCCTACGAGCAGTACTTC
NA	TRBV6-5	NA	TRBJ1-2	CASTRVASPLYGYTF	TGTGCCAGCACCCGGGTGGCCTCCCCTCTCTATGGCTACACCTTC
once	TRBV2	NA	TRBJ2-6	CASSLKNYRYKGRANVLTF	TGTGCCAGCAGTCTCAAGAATTACCGATACAAAGGTCGGGCCAACGTCCTGACTTTC
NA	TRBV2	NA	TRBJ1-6	CASMVDFSYNSPLHF	TGTGCCAGCATGGTGGATTTCTCCTATAATTCACCCCTCCACTTT
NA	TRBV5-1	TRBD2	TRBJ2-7	CASSLGTSSYEQYF	TGCGCCAGCAGCTTGGGGACTAGCTCCTACGAGCAGTACTTC
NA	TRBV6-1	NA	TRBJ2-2	CASSRRTGDTGELFF	TGTGCCAGCAGTAGACGGACGGGGGACACCGGGGAGCTGTTTTTT
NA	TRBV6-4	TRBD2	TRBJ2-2	CASRNSGANTGELFF	TGTGCCAGCAGAAATAGCGGGGCGAACACCGGGGAGCTGTTTTTT
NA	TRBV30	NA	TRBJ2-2	CAWSVTLAGTGELFF	TGTGCCTGGAGTGTAACTCTGGCTGGCACCGGGGAGCTGTTTTTT
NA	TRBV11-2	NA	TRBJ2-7	CASSAPGAGFYEQYF	TGTGCCAGCAGCGCCCCCGGGGCAGGCTTCTACGAGCAGTACTTC
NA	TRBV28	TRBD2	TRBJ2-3	CASSLLLAGETSTDTQYF	TGTGCCAGCAGTTTATTATTAGCGGGAGAGACTAGCACAGATACGCAGTATTTT
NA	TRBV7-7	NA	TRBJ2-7	CASSPGGAGRYEQYF	TGTGCTAGCAGCCCTGGAGGGGCCGGGAGATACGAGCAGTACTTC
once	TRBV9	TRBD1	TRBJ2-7	CASSVGDRSYEQYF	TGTGCCAGCAGCGTAGGGGACAGATCCTACGAGCAGTACTTC
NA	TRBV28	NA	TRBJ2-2	CASRIRGGTGELFF	TGTGCCAGCCGTATTCGAGGGGGCACCGGGGAGCTGTTTTTT
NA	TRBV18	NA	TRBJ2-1	CASSPSAGSSYNEQFF	TGTGCCAGCTCACCCTCAGCAGGGAGCTCCTACAATGAGCAGTTCTTC
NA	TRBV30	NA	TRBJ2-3	CAWGTGTDTQYF	TGTGCCTGGGGGACTGGCACAGATACGCAGTATTTT
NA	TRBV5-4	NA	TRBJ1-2	CASSWGGQANYGYTF	TGTGCCAGCAGCTGGGGGGGTCAGGCTAACTATGGCTACACCTTC
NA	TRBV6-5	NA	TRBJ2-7	CASSPASYEQYF	TGTGCCAGCAGTCCGGCTTCCTACGAGCAGTACTTC
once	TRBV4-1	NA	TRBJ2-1	CASSQATRRNEQFF	TGCGCCAGCAGCCAAGCCACCCGGAGGAATGAGCAGTTCTTC
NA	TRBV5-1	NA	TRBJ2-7	CASSSQNEQYF	TGCGCCAGCAGCTCCCAAAACGAGCAGTACTTC
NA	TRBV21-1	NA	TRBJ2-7	CASSQDRVSSYEQYF	TGTGCCAGCAGCCAGGACAGGGTGAGCTCCTACGAGCAGTACTTC
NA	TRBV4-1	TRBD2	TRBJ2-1	CASSRGLAGGQFF	TGCGCCAGCAGCCGGGGACTAGCGGGAGGGCAGTTCTTC
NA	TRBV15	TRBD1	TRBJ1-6	CATSRDRGQGSPLHF	TGTGCCACCAGCAGAGACAGGGGACAGGGGTCACCCCTCCACTTT
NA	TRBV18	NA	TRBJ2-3	CASSDRSTDTQYF	TGTGCCAGCTCAGACAGGAGCACAGATACGCAGTATTTT
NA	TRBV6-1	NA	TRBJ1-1	CASREGYNTEAFF	TGTGCCAGCAGGGAAGGCTACAACACTGAAGCTTTCTTT
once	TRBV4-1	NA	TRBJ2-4	CASSPSRGRANIQYF	TGCGCCAGCAGCCCCTCCCGGGGTAGAGCGAACATTCAGTACTTC
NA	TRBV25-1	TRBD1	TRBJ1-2	CASSQPGQGHGYTF	TGTGCCAGCAGTCAGCCCGGACAGGGTCATGGCTACACCTTC
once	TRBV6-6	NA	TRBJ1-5	CASRDSGGDQPQHF	TGTGCCAGCAGGGACTCCGGGGGGGATCAGCCCCAGCATTTT
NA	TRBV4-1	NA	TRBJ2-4	CASSQDKGVGAKNIQYF	TGCGCCAGCAGCCAAGATAAAGGGGTTGGGGCCAAAAACATTCAGTACTTC
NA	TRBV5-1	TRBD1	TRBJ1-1	CASSLGPVDREFGTEAFF	TGCGCCAGCAGCTTGGGCCCCGTTGACAGGGAATTTGGCACTGAAGCTTTCTTT
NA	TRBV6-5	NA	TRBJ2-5	CASSYPGVETQYF	TGTGCCAGCAGTTACCCGGGAGTGGAGACCCAGTACTTC
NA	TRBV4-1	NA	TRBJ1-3	CASSQVPQGAKRTIYF	TGCGCCAGCAGCCAAGTCCCTCAGGGAGCGAAACGCACCATATATTTT
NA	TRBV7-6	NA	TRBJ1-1	CASSFYTGMNTEAFF	TGTGCCAGCAGCTTTTATACAGGGATGAACACTGAAGCTTTCTTT
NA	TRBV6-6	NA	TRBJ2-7	CASALINSIYEQYF	TGTGCCAGCGCCCTAATTAATAGCATCTACGAGCAGTACTTC
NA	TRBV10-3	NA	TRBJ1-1	CAISESGGIPEAFF	TGTGCCATCAGTGAGTCTGGGGGAATCCCTGAAGCTTTCTTT
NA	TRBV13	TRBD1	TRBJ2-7	CASSLGQGTYEQYF	TGTGCCAGCAGCTTGGGACAGGGTACCTACGAGCAGTACTTC
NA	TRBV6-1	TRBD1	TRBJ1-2	CASSRPGQGAGYTF	TGTGCCAGCAGTCGTCCGGGACAGGGGGCCGGCTACACCTTC
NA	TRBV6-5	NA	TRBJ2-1	CASSTTAGASEQFF	TGTGCCAGCAGTACTACGGCGGGTGCGAGTGAGCAGTTCTTC
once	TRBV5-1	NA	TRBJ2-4	CASSYGRVGAIQYF	TGCGCCAGCAGCTACGGCAGGGTAGGGGCCATTCAGTACTTC
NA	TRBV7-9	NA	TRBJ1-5	CASSPDYSNQPQHF	TGTGCCAGCAGCCCTGATTATAGCAATCAGCCCCAGCATTTT
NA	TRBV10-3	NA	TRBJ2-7	CAISWTAIAWEQYF	TGTGCCATCAGCTGGACAGCTATTGCGTGGGAGCAGTACTTC
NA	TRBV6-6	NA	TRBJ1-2	CASSYGAGDGNYGYTF	TGTGCCAGCAGTTACGGGGCAGGTGATGGGAACTATGGCTACACCTTC
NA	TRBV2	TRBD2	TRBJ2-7	CASRRDYLYEQYF	TGTGCCAGCAGGCGGGACTATCTATACGAGCAGTACTTC
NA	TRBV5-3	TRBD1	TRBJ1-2	CARSGSGGPGYGYTF	TGTGCCAGAAGCGGATCAGGGGGGCCAGGCTATGGCTACACCTTC
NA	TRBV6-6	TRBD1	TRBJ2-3	CASSRTGGTDTQYF	TGTGCCAGCAGCAGGACAGGGGGCACAGATACGCAGTATTTT
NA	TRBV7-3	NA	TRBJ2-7	CASSSQAGQNSYEQYF	TGTGCCAGCAGCTCACAAGCGGGACAGAATTCCTACGAGCAGTACTTC
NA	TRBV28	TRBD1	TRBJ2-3	CASSGDRGSDTQYF	TGTGCCAGCAGCGGGGACAGGGGATCAGATACGCAGTATTTT
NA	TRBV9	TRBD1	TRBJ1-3	CASSTQGARSGNTIYF	TGTGCCAGCAGTACCCAGGGGGCCCGCTCTGGAAACACCATATATTTT
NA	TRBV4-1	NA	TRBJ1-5	CASSQDFGTDQPQHF	TGCGCCAGCAGCCAAGATTTTGGGACCGATCAGCCCCAGCATTTT
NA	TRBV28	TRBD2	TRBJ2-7	CASSLLGTSGRWNEQYF	TGTGCCAGCAGTTTGCTAGGGACTAGCGGGAGGTGGAACGAGCAGTACTTC
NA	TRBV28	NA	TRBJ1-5	CASKVSGEGENQPQHF	TGTGCCAGCAAAGTGAGTGGTGAAGGGGAGAATCAGCCCCAGCATTTT
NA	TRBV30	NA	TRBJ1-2	CAWSAFGRGYTF	TGTGCCTGGAGTGCCTTTGGGAGAGGCTACACCTTC
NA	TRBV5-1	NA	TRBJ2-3	CASSLAGSGTDTQYF	TGCGCCAGCAGCTTGGCGGGTAGCGGCACAGATACGCAGTATTTT